This T cell receptor (beta chain) originates from a study of blood T cell repertoires in COVID-19. Germline-derived CDR1 and CDR2 are LGHNA and YSLEER. V was pared by 2 bases and J by 5 bases, with 10 bases of the junction left unmatched. The CDR3 extends over 17 amino acids. Original methodology: Reference gene primer amplification in the assay estimated nucleated cell counts. Libraries were prepared by immunoSEQ multiplex PCR; TCRdb keeps only in-frame clonotypes and omits some of them. V and J calls and clone size are as listed in that table; D and trimming were resolved from the DNA. Counted here are some 73,000 clones, around 85% occurring once; the ten biggest clones make up 8.5% to 10%.

The sample taken for sequencing was peripheral blood. This TCR came from a man aged 45-60 years with COVID-19, enrolled during active disease. The chain links TRBV4-3 to TRBJ2-2, with 8 bases that match TRBD1. In DNA form, the CDR3 reads TGCGCCAGCAGCCAATTTATTCTTCAGGGGGCGACCGGGGAGCTGTTTTTT. Translating gives CASSQFILQGATGELFF.